The 28 T cell receptor beta chains listed next were all sequenced from one sample in a study of T-cell reconstitution after alpha-beta-depleted transplantation in children. For TCRbeta, the library was prepared with unique molecular identifiers. TCRdb reanalysed the PCR reads using MiXCR and keeps one entry per CDR3 protein. The repertoire holds some 300,000 distinct CDR3 sequences, with approximately 10% as singletons. Sequenced material: PBMCs from the stem cell graft donor, taken from the stem cell graft. The receptors were gathered from a human donor who donated a stem cell graft to a child with acute lymphoblastic leukemia.

This clonotype has a handful of counts. The V call is TRBV11-2, the J call TRBJ2-7; D unclear. V was shortened by 3 bases and J by 6 bases, with 12 bases between the two germline ends. Germline V gene sequence: CDR1 SGHAT, CDR2 FQNNGV. This CDR3 has 13 residues. The CDR3 sequence: CASSFAGFGEQYF. CDR3 nucleotide sequence: TGTGCCAGCAGCTTTGCCGGGTTCGGCGAGCAGTACTTC.

In the case of this clonotype: The junction differs from germline at one of its ends, possibly a read error. The chain is built from TRBV5-1 and TRBJ2-1; D perhaps matches TRBD2 (5 bases). This CDR3 contains 14 residues. In germline, CDR1 is SGHRS, CDR2 YFSETQ. CDR3 sequence (DNA): TGCGCCAGCAGCTCCGGACCAGCGGCCGATGAGCACTTCTTC. Amino acid sequence: CASSSGPAADEHFF. The whole variable domain, remainder taken from reference TRBV5-1 and TRBJ2-1, is KAGVTQTPRYLIKTRGQQVTLSCSPISGHRSVSWYQQTPGQGLQFLFEYFSETQRNKGNFPGRFSGRQFSNSRSEMNVSTLELGDSALYLCASSSGPAADEHFFGPGTRLTVL.

This clonotype was recorded at least ten times. The chain is built from TRBV7-2 and TRBJ2-7; D tentatively reads TRBD1 or TRBD2 (5 bases each). V was shortened by 5 bases and J by 0 bases, with 17 bases between the two germline ends. The germline CDR1 and CDR2 sequences are SGHTA and FQGNSA. There are 16 residues in the CDR3. The CDR3 bases are TGTGCCAGCAGCGACCCAGGGTTTGGGAGCTCCTACGAGCAGTACTTC. Protein: CASSDPGFGSSYEQYF.

This clonotype was found many times. One end of the junction varies from germline; a read error may be responsible. This chain connects TRBV5-1 to TRBJ2-5; D possibly matches TRBD1 or TRBD2 (5 bases each). Germline lookup yields CDR1 SGHRS and CDR2 YFSETQ. The length of the CDR3 is 14 residues. The CDR3 DNA follows: TGTGCCAGCAGTTTAGTTGGGGGTCAAGAGACCCAGTACTTC. It encodes CASSLVGGQETQYF.

This clonotype was counted between two and nine times. The chain couples TRBV12-3 or TRBV12-4 to TRBJ2-1; 12 positions agree with TRBD2. J lost 7 bases, V lost 5 bases, and 12 bases had no gene match. The CDR3 extends over 17 amino acids. The CDR3 loop is CASSPPRLAGGGNEQFF. The CDR3 nucleotides are TGTGCCAGCAGTCCCCCCCGGCTAGCGGGGGGGGGAAATGAGCAGTTCTTC.

This clonotype showed up just a few times. The chain employs TRBV7-9 and TRBJ2-7, with 11 bases fitting TRBD1. J gave up 4 bases and V 3 bases, and 8 bases lay outside the gene matches. The CDR3 is 16 amino acids. Per the germline V gene, CDR1 is SEHNR and CDR2 is FQNEAQ (reference sequence). This CDR3 is CASSFLPGQGEYEQYF. For the CDR3, the DNA is TGTGCCAGCAGCTTTTTACCGGGACAGGGGGAGTACGAGCAGTACTTC. Using reference TRBV7-9 and TRBJ2-7 for the parts outside the CDR3, the full variable domain is DTGVSQNPRHKITKRGQNVTFRCDPISEHNRLYWYRQTLGQGPEFLTYFQNEAQLEKSRLLSDRFSAERPKGSFSTLEIQRTEQGDSAMYLCASSFLPGQGEYEQYFGPGTRLTVT.

The table lists this clonotype with many counts. The genes are TRBV27 and TRBJ2-3, with 7 positions matching TRBD1. V shed 3 bases and J 0 bases; nucleotides not matched to a gene: 9. Looked up from germline, CDR1 is MNHEY and CDR2 is SMNVEV (reference sequence). The CDR3 contains 17 residues. The CDR3 is CASSLLPPTGSTDTQYF. The CDR3 bases are TGTGCCAGCAGTTTGCTCCCCCCGACAGGGAGCACAGATACGCAGTATTTT.

This clonotype was seen a handful of times. The chain is built from TRBV15 and TRBJ2-1, with D perhaps TRBD2 (6 bases). Germline V lookup: CDR1 LNHNV, CDR2 YYDKDF (reference sequence). V gave up 1 base and J gave up 3 bases, with 13 bases separating them. The CDR3 extends over 16 amino acids. CDR3: CATSRVMEGLYNEQFF. The CDR3 nucleotides are TGTGCCACCAGCAGAGTTATGGAGGGCCTCTACAATGAGCAGTTCTTC.

Notes on this clonotype: One junction end disagrees with the germline gene, perhaps due to a read error. This CDR3 reads CAISESRFYNQSCEQYF. As DNA, the CDR3 is TGTGCCATCAGTGAGTCGAGGTTTTACAACCAATCCTGCGAGCAGTACTTC. The V gene is TRBV10-3, the J gene TRBJ2-7; D unclear. The CDR3 is 17 residues long. In germline, CDR1 is ENHRY, CDR2 SYGVKD.

This clonotype was seen once. The chain's CDR3 is CSAREIYRDRGNNSPLHF. The CDR3, as DNA: TGCAGTGCTAGAGAAATATACCGGGACAGGGGTAATAATTCACCCCTCCACTTT. The gene calls are TRBV20-1 and TRBJ1-6; 10 bases map to TRBD1. V shed 0 bases, J shed 5 bases, and the junction held 10 bases outside the gene matches. The CDR3 totals 18 residues. Germline loops: CDR1 DFQATT, CDR2 SNEGSKA (reference sequence).

The chain combines TRBV7-9 with TRBJ1-4; D not certain. The germline gives CDR1 SEHNR, CDR2 FQNEAQ (reference sequence). Trimming shortened V by 5 bases and J by 0 bases, and 7 bases separated the two germline ends. This CDR3 contains 14 residues. Here the CDR3 reads CASSPTSTNEKLFF. For the CDR3, the DNA is TGTGCCAGCAGCCCCACTTCAACTAATGAAAAACTGTTTTTT.

This clonotype was seen many times. The gene calls are TRBV29-1 and TRBJ1-1; 9 bases align to TRBD1. The CDR3 is 13 residues long. CDR1 is SQVTM and CDR2 is ANQGSEA in the germline V gene. V shed 5 bases, J shed 2 bases, and the junction held 3 bases outside the gene matches. CDR3 DNA sequence: TGCAGCGTTTTACAGGGGGCAAACACTGAAGCTTTCTTT. Its translation is CSVLQGANTEAFF.

This clonotype was detected only a few times. V and J are TRBV4-3 and TRBJ2-3; TRBD1 is a possible D gene (5 bases). Germline CDR1 is LGHNA and CDR2 is YSLEER. CDR3 length equals 16 residues. With 0 bases removed from V and 5 bases from J, the gap between germline ends came to 15 bases. The CDR3 region is CASSQDWTSARDTQYF. The CDR3 DNA reads TGCGCCAGCAGCCAAGATTGGACATCGGCGCGAGATACGCAGTATTTT.

The rearrangement joins TRBV5-1 to TRBJ1-2; D is unresolved. Germline assignment: CDR1 SGHRS and CDR2 YFSETQ. The V end lost 4 bases, the J end lost 1 base, and 11 bases lay between the germline ends. The CDR3 totals 14 residues. CDR3 sequence: CASSRGNSNYGYTF. DNA for the CDR3: TGCGCCAGCAGCCGCGGGAACAGTAACTATGGCTACACCTTC.

There are a few counts of this clonotype. The chain links TRBV6-2 or TRBV6-3 to TRBJ2-3; 10 bases map to TRBD2. CDR1 is MNHEY, CDR2 SVGEGT, per germline. CDR3 size: 20 residues. V was pared by 7 bases and J by 0 bases, with 19 bases of the junction left unmatched. The CDR3 sequence: CASTYPLAGPLRGSTDTQYF. The CDR3 DNA sequence: TGTGCCAGCACCTACCCACTAGCGGGACCCTTAAGGGGGAGCACAGATACGCAGTATTTT.

The chain employs TRBV7-9 and TRBJ1-3, with D hard to call. In germline, CDR1 is SEHNR, CDR2 FQNEAQ (reference sequence). CDR3 size: 11 residues. Trimming pared 4 bases from V and 6 bases from J, leaving 4 bases between. The CDR3: CASSSQNTIYF. The CDR3 coding sequence is TGTGCCAGCAGCTCCCAAAACACCATATATTTT. The entire variable domain, with the rest obtained from reference TRBV7-9 and TRBJ1-3, is as follows: DTGVSQNPRHKITKRGQNVTFRCDPISEHNRLYWYRQTLGQGPEFLTYFQNEAQLEKSRLLSDRFSAERPKGSFSTLEIQRTEQGDSAMYLCASSSQNTIYFGEGSWLTVV.

The chain joins TRBV7-3 to TRBJ2-1; TRBD2 agrees at 8 bases. This CDR3 is 16 amino acids long. V lost 4 bases to trimming and J lost 4 bases; unmatched junction nucleotides: 9. Per germline, CDR1 SGHTA and CDR2 FQGTGA. CDR3 in DNA: TGTGCCAGCAGCTCCGCGGCGGGACTAGTATACAATGAGCAGTTCTTC. Protein: CASSSAAGLVYNEQFF.

V gene TRBV6-1 combines with J gene TRBJ2-1; D is perhaps TRBD1 or TRBD2 (5 bases each). Per germline, CDR1 MNHNS and CDR2 SASEGT. The length of the CDR3 is 14 residues. V lost 5 bases and J lost 6, with 14 bases in between. The DNA for the CDR3 is TGTGCCAGCAGTCCCCGGGACCTGACCAATGAGCAGTTCTTC. This codes for CASSPRDLTNEQFF.

The J gene is TRBJ1-2, the V gene TRBV12-3 or TRBV12-4, with 8 nucleotides matching TRBD1. The CDR3 has 15 amino acids. Losses at the gene ends were 3 bases for V and 7 bases for J; bases not matched to a gene: 10. The CDR3 loop is CASSFRQGSSAGYTF. The CDR3 nucleotides read TGTGCCAGCAGTTTCAGACAGGGGAGTTCGGCTGGCTACACCTTC.

This clonotype has just a few counts. The CDR3 reads CASSRGFTGANVLTF. For the CDR3, the DNA is TGTGCCAGTAGTAGGGGGTTTACTGGGGCCAACGTCCTGACTTTC. This chain joins TRBV19 and TRBJ2-6; D may be TRBD1 or TRBD2 (5 bases each). CDR1 and CDR2 (germline): LNHDA, SQIVND (reference sequence). The CDR3 totals 15 residues. The V gene lost 4 bases and the J gene lost 2 bases, with 9 bases spanning the gap.

The chain couples TRBV29-1 to TRBJ2-6; D is uncertain. Germline V gene sequence: CDR1 SQVTM, CDR2 ANQGSEA. V dropped 7 bases and J dropped 3 bases, with 19 bases sitting between them. CDR3 size: 16 residues. DNA of the CDR3: TGCAGCGCTGACACGACACACCGCGGTGGGGCCAACGTCCTGACTTTC. This codes for CSADTTHRGGANVLTF.

This chain connects TRBV9 to TRBJ2-5; D call uncertain. Between the trimmed V and J ends, which lost 0 bases and 1 base, there was a span of 13 bases. This CDR3 has 16 amino acids. The germline V gene encodes CDR1 SGDLS and CDR2 YYNGEE. The CDR3 bases are TGTGCCAGCAGCGTAGATTGGGGTGAAACCCAAGAGACCCAGTACTTC. The encoded protein is CASSVDWGETQETQYF.

The table lists this clonotype with a few counts. The genes are TRBV12-3 or TRBV12-4 and TRBJ2-3; tentatively, D is TRBD2 (5 bases). The V gene lost 0 bases and the J gene lost 6 bases, with 13 bases spanning the gap. The CDR3 sequence is 15 residues long. DNA for the CDR3: TGTGCCAGCAGTTTAGCGCCGATAATAGCGGATACGCAGTATTTT. This codes for CASSLAPIIADTQYF.

This clonotype showed up just a few times. The chain employs TRBV3-1 and TRBJ2-3, with 10 bases matching TRBD2. V shed 3 bases, J shed 6 bases, and the junction held 15 bases outside the gene matches. Per the germline V gene, CDR1 is LGHDT and CDR2 is YNNKEL (reference sequence). The CDR3 runs 18 residues. DNA of the CDR3: TGTGCCAGCAGCCACCTGAAATCCCTAGCGGGAGAGTCGGATACGCAGTATTTT. Protein: CASSHLKSLAGESDTQYF.

J is TRBJ2-3 and V is TRBV12-3 or TRBV12-4; 13 bases align to TRBD2. The CDR3 loop spans 18 amino acids. The ends lost 3 bases at V and 3 bases at J; junction bases unmatched: 9. CDR3 sequence (DNA): TGTGCCAGCAGTTTCCGACTAGCGGGAGGTGCTGGGACAGATACGCAGTATTTT. It is translated as CASSFRLAGGAGTDTQYF.

This clonotype was picked up many times. The chain links TRBV7-3 to TRBJ2-3; D remains ambiguous. Germline V CDR1 and CDR2: SGHTA, FQGTGA. The CDR3 length is 13 residues. V gave up 3 bases and J gave up 4 bases, with 8 bases separating them. This chain's CDR3 is CASSFRGADTQYF. DNA for the CDR3: TGTGCCAGCAGCTTTCGCGGCGCAGATACGCAGTATTTT.

CDR3 residues: CASSLMSSGANVLTF. CDR3 nucleotides: TGTGCCAGCAGCTTAATGAGCTCTGGGGCCAACGTCCTGACTTTC. J is TRBJ2-6 and V is TRBV7-3; D unclear. Germline V gene data show CDR1 as SGHTA and CDR2 as FQGTGA. The V gene lost 1 base and the J gene lost 0 bases, with 4 bases spanning the gap. CDR3 length: 15 amino acids.

This clonotype was found many times. The V gene is TRBV3-1, the J gene TRBJ2-1; no clear D. Germline V lookup: CDR1 LGHDT, CDR2 YNNKEL (reference sequence). CDR3 length: 16 amino acids. Trimming stripped 4 bases from V and 0 bases from J, with 13 bases between. The CDR3 spells CASSPLGQYSYNEQFF. The DNA of the CDR3 is TGTGCCAGCAGCCCCCTAGGCCAATACTCCTACAATGAGCAGTTCTTC.